This TCR beta chain was recorded in a study of cytomegalovirus exposure and HLA in healthy donors. Study-level points and caveats: A few of the chains that were CMV-associated were confirmed in vitro to be specific for CMV antigens.

The CDR3 runs 16 residues. Germline values: CDR1 KGHSH, CDR2 LQKENI. The germline V and J ends were trimmed by 2 bases and 0 bases, with 14 bases remaining between them. Using immunoSEQ multiplex PCR, the repertoire was profiled, and TCRdb retains in-frame clones only, with some absent. Of 150,000 to 200,000 clones in the sample, around nine tenths were seen once. This clone was seen only once. Its antigen remains unidentified. Sequenced material: PBMCs. The TCR sequence derives from a man aged 18 to 29 in good health and CMV-seropositive. The chain joins TRBV18 to TRBJ2-7; TRBD2 might be the D (5 bases). The CDR3 loop reads CASSPANGLSSYEQYF. The CDR3 DNA is TGTGCCAGCTCACCAGCTAACGGACTGTCCTCCTACGAGCAGTACTTC.